One sample yielded the 9 T cell receptor beta chains listed below, sequenced in a study of neurological immune-mediated disorders. Documented time point: longitudinal time-point 3. TCRdb used MiXCR to reprocess the 5' RACE reads, holding one entry per CDR3 protein. The sample yields approximately 45,000 distinct CDR3 sequences, 13% seen once. Sequencing was carried out using PBMCs. These receptors came from a young man in good health.

This clonotype was counted at least ten times. The chain uses TRBV27 and TRBJ1-2; 7 bases fit TRBD1. Trimming cost V 6 bases and J 4 bases; bases outside gene matches: 5. The CDR3 sequence is 13 residues long. Germline V gene sequence: CDR1 MNHEY, CDR2 SMNVEV (reference sequence). CDR3 residues: CASSVTGVYGYTF. The DNA for the CDR3 is TGTGCCAGCAGCGTTACAGGGGTCTATGGCTACACCTTC.

Comments on this clonotype: This may stem from a read error, because a much larger clone lies one nucleotide away. The V and J genes are TRBV5-1 and TRBJ2-1, with TRBD2 as a possible D gene (5 bases). The CDR3 length is 15 residues. Germline CDR1 reads SGHRS; CDR2 reads YFSETQ. The CDR3 spells CANSLVGSSYNEQFF. Here the CDR3 DNA reads TGCGCCAACAGCTTGGTGGGGAGCTCCTACAATGAGCAGTTCTTC.

This clonotype occurred many times. The rearrangement links TRBV18 to TRBJ2-2; TRBD1 is a possible D gene (5 bases). The germline CDR1 and CDR2 sequences are KGHSH and LQKENI. This CDR3 has 16 amino acids. Trimming stripped 3 bases from V and 6 bases from J, with 17 bases between. For the CDR3, the DNA is TGTGCCAGCTCACCGTCGGCGGATCAGGGCGCCGGGGAGCTGTTTTTT. As protein: CASSPSADQGAGELFF. The full variable domain, completed using reference TRBV18 and TRBJ2-2, is NAGVMQNPRHLVRRRGQEARLRCSPMKGHSHVYWYRQLPEEGLKFMVYLQKENIIDESGMPKERFSAEFPKEGPSILRIQQVVRGDSAAYFCASSPSADQGAGELFFGEGSRLTVL.

Comments on this clonotype: The junction differs from germline at one of its ends, possibly a read error. The chain is built from TRBV12-3 or TRBV12-4 and TRBJ2-7; D is uncertain. CDR3 length: 13 amino acids. The CDR3 region is CASILQTLYDQYF. For the CDR3, the DNA is TGTGCCAGCATTTTACAGACCCTCTACGATCAGTACTTC.

The chain links TRBV7-6 to TRBJ2-1; 10 bases map to TRBD1. J gave up 5 bases and V 3 bases, and 13 bases lay outside the gene matches. This CDR3 has 18 amino acids. Germline CDR1 is SGHVS and CDR2 is FNYEAQ. As DNA, the CDR3 is TGTGCCAGCAGCTTTCCTCTTGGGGGGACAGGGGCAAACAATGAGCAGTTCTTC. Translated: CASSFPLGGTGANNEQFF.

This clonotype was observed at least ten times. The rearrangement joins TRBV28 to TRBJ2-2; tentatively, D is TRBD1 or TRBD2 (5 bases each). The CDR3 runs 15 residues. The germline V gene encodes CDR1 MDHEN and CDR2 SYDVKM. Trimming stripped 10 bases from V and 1 base from J, with 16 bases between. CDR3 nucleotides: TGTGCCATCTACAAAACAGGAGGGAACACCGGGGAGCTGTTTTTT. Translation: CAIYKTGGNTGELFF.

This clonotype showed up many times. The chain combines TRBV20-1 with TRBJ2-3; TRBD1 agrees at 8 bases. This CDR3 spans 15 amino acids. Germline V gene lookup returns CDR1 DFQATT and CDR2 SNEGSKA (reference sequence). Germline trimming cut 5 bases from V and 3 bases from J; bases unmatched to any gene: 10. CDR3: CSALKGQDTTDTQYF. DNA of the CDR3: TGCAGTGCTTTAAAGGGACAGGATACGACAGATACGCAGTATTTT.

Turning to this clonotype: One end of the junction fails to match germline, which may point to a read error. The rearrangement links TRBV15 to TRBJ2-1; 7 bases line up with TRBD2. The germline gives CDR1 LNHNV, CDR2 YYDKDF (reference sequence). This CDR3 comprises 12 residues. CDR3 region: CSTVGGRNEQFF. The CDR3 coding sequence is TGCTCCACCGTCGGCGGGAGAAATGAGCAGTTCTTC.

Many counts were recorded for this clonotype. The chain links TRBV5-1 to TRBJ2-3; 11 positions match TRBD1. The germline V gene has CDR1 SGHRS and CDR2 YFSETQ. The CDR3 runs to 15 residues. V shed 4 bases, J shed 3 bases, and the junction held 4 bases outside the gene matches. CDR3 bases: TGCGCCAGCAGCCCCCGGGACAGGGGGACAGATACGCAGTATTTT. Translating it yields CASSPRDRGTDTQYF.